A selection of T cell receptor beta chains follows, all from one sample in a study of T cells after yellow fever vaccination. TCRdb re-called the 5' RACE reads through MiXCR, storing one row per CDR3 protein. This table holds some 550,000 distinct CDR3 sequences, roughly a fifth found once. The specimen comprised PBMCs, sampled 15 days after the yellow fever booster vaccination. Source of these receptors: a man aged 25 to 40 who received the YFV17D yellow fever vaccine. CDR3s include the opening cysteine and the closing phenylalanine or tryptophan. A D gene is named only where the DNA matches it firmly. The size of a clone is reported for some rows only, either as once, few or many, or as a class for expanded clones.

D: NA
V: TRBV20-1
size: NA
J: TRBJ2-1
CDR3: CSARPPGNNEQFF
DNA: TGCAGTGCTAGGCCCCCAGGAAACAATGAGCAGTTCTTC

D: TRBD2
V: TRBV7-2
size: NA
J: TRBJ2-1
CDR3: CASTFGTSGYNEQFF
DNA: TGTGCCAGCACCTTCGGGACTAGCGGATACAATGAGCAGTTCTTC

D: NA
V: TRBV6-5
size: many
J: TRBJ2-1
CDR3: CASSYSVGNGPYNEQFF
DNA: TGTGCCAGCAGTTACTCCGTCGGGAACGGACCTTACAATGAGCAGTTCTTC

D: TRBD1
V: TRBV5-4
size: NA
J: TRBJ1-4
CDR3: CASSLERGQGEKLFF
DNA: TGTGCCAGCAGCTTGGAAAGGGGACAGGGTGAAAAACTGTTTTTT

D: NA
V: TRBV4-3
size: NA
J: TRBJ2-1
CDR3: CASSQGLSFSYNEQFF
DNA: TGCGCCAGCAGCCAAGGCTTGAGTTTCTCCTACAATGAGCAGTTCTTC

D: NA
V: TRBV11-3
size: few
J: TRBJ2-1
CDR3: CASSLFSAGYNEQFF
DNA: TGTGCCAGCAGCTTATTCTCCGCCGGCTACAATGAGCAGTTCTTC

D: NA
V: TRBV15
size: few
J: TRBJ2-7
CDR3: CATSPKGAAISYEQYF
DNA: TGTGCCACCAGTCCCAAAGGAGCGGCTATTTCCTACGAGCAGTACTTC

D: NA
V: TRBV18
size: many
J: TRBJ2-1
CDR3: CASSPTTGTLYYNEQFF
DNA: TGTGCCAGCTCTCCTACCACCGGGACACTATATTACAATGAGCAGTTCTTC

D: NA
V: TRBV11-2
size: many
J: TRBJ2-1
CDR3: CASSSSHRVTEQFF
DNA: TGTGCCAGCAGCTCCTCTCACCGGGTAACTGAGCAGTTCTTC

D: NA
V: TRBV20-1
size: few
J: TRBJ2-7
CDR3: CSANPGSYEQYF
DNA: TGCAGTGCCAACCCAGGGAGCTACGAGCAGTACTTC

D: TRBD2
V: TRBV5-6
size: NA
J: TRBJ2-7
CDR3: CASSLVGLAGPQYF
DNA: TGTGCCAGCAGCTTGGTGGGACTAGCGGGACCACAGTACTTC

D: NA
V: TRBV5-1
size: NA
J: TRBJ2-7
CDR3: CASSVGAVDNEQYF
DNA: TGCGCCAGCAGCGTTGGCGCGGTCGACAACGAGCAGTACTTC

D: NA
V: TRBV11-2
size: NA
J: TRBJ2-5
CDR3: CASSLEALMGTWVNQETQYF
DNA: TGTGCCAGCAGCTTAGAAGCCTTGATGGGGACATGGGTGAACCAAGAGACCCAGTACTTC

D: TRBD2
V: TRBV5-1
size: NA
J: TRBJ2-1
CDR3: CASSLVSGRAPNEQFF
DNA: TGCGCCAGCAGCTTGGTTAGCGGGAGGGCCCCAAATGAGCAGTTCTTC

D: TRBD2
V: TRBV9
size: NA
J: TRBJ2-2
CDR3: CASSAKGASGSFGTGELFF
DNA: TGTGCCAGCAGCGCAAAGGGGGCTAGCGGGAGCTTCGGGACCGGGGAGCTGTTTTTT

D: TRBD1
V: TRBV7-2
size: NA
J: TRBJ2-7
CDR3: CASRTGTGVGEQYF
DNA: TGTGCCAGCAGGACCGGGACAGGGGTCGGCGAGCAGTACTTC

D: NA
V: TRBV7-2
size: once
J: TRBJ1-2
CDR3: CASSQYGYTF
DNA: TGTGCCAGCAGTCAGTATGGCTACACCTTC

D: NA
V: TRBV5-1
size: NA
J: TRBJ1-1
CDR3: CASSLVQASRSTEAFF
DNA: TGCGCCAGCAGCTTGGTCCAGGCTTCGAGGAGCACTGAAGCTTTCTTT

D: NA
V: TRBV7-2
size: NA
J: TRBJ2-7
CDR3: CASSPSGPSSYEQYF
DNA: TGTGCCAGCAGCCCGTCGGGTCCTTCTTCCTACGAGCAGTACTTC

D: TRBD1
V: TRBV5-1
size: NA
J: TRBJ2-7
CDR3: CASSGPGGQGVYEQYF
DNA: TGCGCCAGCAGCGGCCCGGGCGGACAGGGTGTGTACGAGCAGTACTTC

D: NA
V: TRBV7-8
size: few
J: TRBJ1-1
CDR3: CASSFSVEAFF
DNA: TGTGCCAGCAGCTTCTCCGTTGAAGCTTTCTTT

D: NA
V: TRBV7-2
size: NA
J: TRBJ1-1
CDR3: CASSLEGGYTEAFF
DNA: TGTGCCAGCAGCTTAGAGGGGGGGTACACTGAAGCTTTCTTT

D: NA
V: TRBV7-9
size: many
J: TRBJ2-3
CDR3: CASSLVADTQYF
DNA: TGTGCCAGCAGCTTAGTGGCAGATACGCAGTATTTT

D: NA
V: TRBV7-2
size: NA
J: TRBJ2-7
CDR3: CASSLDFTYEQYF
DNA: TGTGCCAGCAGCTTAGACTTTACCTACGAGCAGTACTTC

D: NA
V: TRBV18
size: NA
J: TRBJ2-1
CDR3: CASSAGLNNEQFF
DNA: TGTGCCAGCTCAGCGGGACTGAACAATGAGCAGTTCTTC

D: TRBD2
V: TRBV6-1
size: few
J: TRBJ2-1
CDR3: CASSLRGTSDNEQFF
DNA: TGTGCCAGCAGCCTACGCGGGACTAGCGACAATGAGCAGTTCTTC

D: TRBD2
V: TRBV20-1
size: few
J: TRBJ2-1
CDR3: CSVSVAGGVFF
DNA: TGCAGCGTCTCTGTAGCGGGAGGCGTCTTCTTC

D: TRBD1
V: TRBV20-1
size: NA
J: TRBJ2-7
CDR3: CSAQPGQGLNEQYF
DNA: TGCAGTGCCCAACCGGGACAGGGTCTCAACGAGCAGTACTTC

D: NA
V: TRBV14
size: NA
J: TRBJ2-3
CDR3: CASSQDGLRADTQYF
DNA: TGTGCCAGCAGCCAAGATGGCCTCCGGGCAGATACGCAGTATTTT

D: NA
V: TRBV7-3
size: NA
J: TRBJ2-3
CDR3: CASSPGQITDTQYF
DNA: TGTGCCAGCAGCCCCGGACAGATCACAGATACGCAGTATTTT

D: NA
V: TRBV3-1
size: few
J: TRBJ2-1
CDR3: CASSPAPYNEQFF
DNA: TGTGCCAGCAGCCCCGCCCCCTACAATGAGCAGTTCTTC

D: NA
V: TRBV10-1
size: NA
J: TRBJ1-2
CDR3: CASSEQTSYGYTF
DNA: TGCGCCAGCAGTGAGCAGACAAGCTATGGCTACACCTTC

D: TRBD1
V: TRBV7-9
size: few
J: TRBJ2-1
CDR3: CASSWDRYSNEQFF
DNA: TGTGCCAGCAGCTGGGACAGGTATTCAAATGAGCAGTTCTTC

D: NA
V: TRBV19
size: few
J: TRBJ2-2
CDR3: CACSLAWEEAGELFF
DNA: TGTGCCTGCTCCCTGGCGTGGGAGGAAGCCGGGGAGCTGTTTTTT

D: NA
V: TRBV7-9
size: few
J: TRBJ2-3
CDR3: CASSPRDQPGYF
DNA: TGTGCCAGCAGCCCGCGGGACCAGCCGGGGTATTTT

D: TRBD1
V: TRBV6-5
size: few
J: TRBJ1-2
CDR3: CASRTGTVTSYGYTF
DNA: TGTGCCAGCCGGACAGGGACAGTCACAAGCTATGGCTACACCTTC

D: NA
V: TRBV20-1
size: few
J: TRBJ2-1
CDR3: CSVRANTSVYNEQFF
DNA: TGCAGTGTCAGGGCGAATACGTCGGTCTACAATGAGCAGTTCTTC

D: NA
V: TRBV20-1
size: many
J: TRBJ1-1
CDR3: CSARVFSSWGNIEAFF
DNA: TGCAGTGCTAGAGTTTTTTCTTCGTGGGGAAACATTGAAGCTTTCTTT

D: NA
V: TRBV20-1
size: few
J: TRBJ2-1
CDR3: CSARDTLREQFF
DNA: TGCAGTGCTAGAGATACTCTACGGGAGCAGTTCTTC

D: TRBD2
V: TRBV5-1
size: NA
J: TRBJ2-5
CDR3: CASSLSGLAGEVGETQYF
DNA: TGCGCCAGCAGCTTGTCTGGACTAGCGGGAGAGGTAGGAGAGACCCAGTACTTC

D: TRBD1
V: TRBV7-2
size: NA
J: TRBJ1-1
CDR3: CASSHLGGMNTEAFF
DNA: TGTGCCAGCAGCCACTTAGGGGGCATGAACACTGAAGCTTTCTTT

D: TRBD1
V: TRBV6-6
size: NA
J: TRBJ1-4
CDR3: CASRDRDAEKLFF
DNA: TGTGCCAGCAGGGACAGGGACGCTGAAAAACTGTTTTTT

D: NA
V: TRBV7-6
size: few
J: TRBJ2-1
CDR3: CASSHSGLSSYNEQFF
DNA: TGTGCCAGCAGCCATAGCGGACTCAGCTCCTACAATGAGCAGTTCTTC

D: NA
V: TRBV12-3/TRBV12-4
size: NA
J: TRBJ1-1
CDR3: CASSPDNLRAFF
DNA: TGTGCCAGCAGCCCCGATAATCTGCGGGCTTTCTTT

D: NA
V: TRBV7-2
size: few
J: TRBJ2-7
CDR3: CASSLAEGAPYEQYF
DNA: TGTGCCAGCAGCTTAGCGGAGGGGGCACCATACGAGCAGTACTTC

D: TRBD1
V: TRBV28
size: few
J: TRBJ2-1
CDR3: CASRKRQGFNEQFF
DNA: TGTGCCAGCAGAAAGAGACAGGGTTTCAATGAGCAGTTCTTC

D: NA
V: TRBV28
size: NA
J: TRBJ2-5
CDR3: CASTEGETQYF
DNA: TGTGCCAGCACGGAGGGTGAGACCCAGTACTTC

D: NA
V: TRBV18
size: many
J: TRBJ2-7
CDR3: CASSPPLSGEQYF
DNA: TGTGCCAGCTCACCACCTCTGAGCGGAGAGCAGTACTTC

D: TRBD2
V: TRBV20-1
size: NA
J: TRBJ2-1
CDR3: CSARARLGLAAYNEQFF
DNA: TGCAGTGCTAGAGCGCGGTTGGGACTAGCGGCCTACAATGAGCAGTTCTTC

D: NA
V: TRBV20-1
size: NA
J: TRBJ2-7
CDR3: CSARDLRGYSYEQYF
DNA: TGCAGTGCTAGAGACTTACGTGGGTATTCCTACGAGCAGTACTTC

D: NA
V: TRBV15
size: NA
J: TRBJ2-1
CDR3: CATSFTGVTYNEQFF
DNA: TGTGCCACCAGCTTTACAGGAGTCACCTACAATGAGCAGTTCTTC

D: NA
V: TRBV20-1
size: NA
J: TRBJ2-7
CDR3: CSAREPLGYYEQYF
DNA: TGCAGTGCTAGAGAGCCCCTCGGGTACTACGAGCAGTACTTC

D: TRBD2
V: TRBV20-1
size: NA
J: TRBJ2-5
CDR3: CSASGTSPPETQYF
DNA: TGCAGTGCTAGTGGGACTAGCCCGCCGGAGACCCAGTACTTC

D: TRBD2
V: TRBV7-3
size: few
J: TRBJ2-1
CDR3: CASSLTSLAGGEQFF
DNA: TGTGCCAGCAGCTTAACGTCCCTAGCGGGAGGTGAGCAGTTCTTC

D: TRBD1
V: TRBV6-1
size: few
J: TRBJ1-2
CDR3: CASSTNTGGYYGYTF
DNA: TGTGCCAGCAGCACTAACACAGGGGGCTACTATGGCTACACCTTC

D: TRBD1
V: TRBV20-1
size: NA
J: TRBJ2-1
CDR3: CSARDPRTGQGEQFF
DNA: TGCAGTGCTAGAGATCCCCGGACAGGGCAAGGGGAGCAGTTCTTC

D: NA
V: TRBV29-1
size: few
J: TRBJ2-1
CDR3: CSVEVTRGEQFF
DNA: TGCAGCGTTGAAGTTACCAGGGGTGAGCAGTTCTTC

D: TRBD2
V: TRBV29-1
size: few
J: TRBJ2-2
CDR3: CSVEAGGPGGELFF
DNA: TGCAGCGTTGAGGCGGGAGGGCCCGGCGGGGAGCTGTTTTTT

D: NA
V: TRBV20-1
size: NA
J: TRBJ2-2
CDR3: CSAHRGVYRQSTGELFF
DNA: TGCAGTGCCCATAGAGGGGTATATCGACAGAGCACCGGGGAGCTGTTTTTT

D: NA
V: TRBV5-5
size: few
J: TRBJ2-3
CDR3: CASSSYRDTDTQYF
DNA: TGTGCCAGCAGCTCCTATAGAGACACAGATACGCAGTATTTT